This is a list of T cell receptor beta chains from one sample in a study of graft-versus-host responses after intestinal transplantation. Which antigens these TCRs recognize remains unknown. Produced via immunoSEQ multiplex PCR; TCRdb's table is partial and in-frame only. The data contain 85,000 to 130,000 clones, about 90% of them singletons. This material consisted of unstimulated CD4+ T cells sorted from spleen or lymph node cells, taken before intestinal transplant. These receptors were taken from a human donor who received an intestinal transplant. The CDR3 runs from the conserved cysteine through the conserved F or W. Fields, in order: clone size, V gene, D gene, CDR3 length, J gene, CDR3 protein, CDR3 DNA. A D gene is named only where the DNA matches it firmly. Rows may omit the clone size; those that give it use once, few, many or a size class.

.	TRBV14	.	14	TRBJ2-7	CASSQGNRYYEQYF	TGTGCCAGCAGCCAAGGTAACAGGTACTACGAGCAGTACTTC
.	TRBV5-6	TRBD1	15	TRBJ2-3	CASTDLGGRTDTQYF	TGTGCCAGCACCGATCTAGGGGGCCGCACAGATACGCAGTATTTT
.	TRBV5-1	.	14	TRBJ1-6	CASSDDGEHSPLHF	TGCGCCAGCAGCGATGACGGAGAGCATTCACCCCTCCACTTT
once	TRBV7-4	.	15	TRBJ2-3	CASSSAGRGVDTQYF	TGTGCCAGCAGCTCAGCAGGGCGTGGGGTAGATACGCAGTATTTT
.	TRBV19	.	15	TRBJ1-2	CASSINGAVTYGYTF	TGTGCCAGTAGTATTAATGGTGCAGTAACCTATGGCTACACCTTC
.	TRBV6-1	TRBD2	15	TRBJ2-1	CASSLLAGGPNEQFF	TGTGCCAGCAGTTTGTTAGCGGGGGGCCCGAATGAGCAGTTCTTC
.	TRBV6-1	.	17	TRBJ1-2	CASSVRDLWAVNYGYTF	TGTGCCAGCAGTGTCCGGGACCTGTGGGCCGTTAACTATGGCTACACCTTC
.	TRBV5-1	.	14	TRBJ2-3	CASSSQALTDTQYF	TGCGCCAGCAGCTCTCAGGCCCTCACAGATACGCAGTATTTT
.	TRBV10-1	.	15	TRBJ2-3	CASSEGGIGADTQYF	TGCGCCAGCAGTGAAGGAGGGATCGGTGCAGATACGCAGTATTTT
.	TRBV29-1	.	13	TRBJ1-1	CSVLDGGHTEAFF	TGCAGCGTTCTCGACGGGGGGCACACTGAAGCTTTCTTT
.	TRBV6-6	.	14	TRBJ1-1	CASSGTRGGTEAFF	TGTGCCAGCAGTGGAACTAGGGGCGGAACTGAAGCTTTCTTT
.	TRBV4-1	.	16	TRBJ2-3	CASSQDGGSGTDTQYF	TGCGCCAGCAGCCAAGATGGGGGGTCGGGCACAGATACGCAGTATTTT
.	TRBV11-1	TRBD2	16	TRBJ2-1	CASSPYLSGRPNEQFF	TGTGCCAGCAGCCCATATCTTAGCGGGAGGCCAAATGAGCAGTTCTTC
.	TRBV11-2	TRBD2	18	TRBJ2-2	CASSEGLAGVSATGELFF	TGTGCCAGCAGCGAAGGACTAGCGGGAGTTTCGGCCACCGGGGAGCTGTTTTTT
.	TRBV15	.	17	TRBJ2-2	CATSSGGFVGYTGELFF	TGTGCCACCAGCAGTGGGGGGTTCGTAGGATACACCGGGGAGCTGTTTTTT
.	TRBV7-2	TRBD2	18	TRBJ2-1	CASSFYRTSGGKDNEQFF	TGTGCCAGCAGCTTTTACCGGACTAGCGGGGGGAAAGACAATGAGCAGTTCTTC
.	TRBV11-2	TRBD2	15	TRBJ2-7	CASSQLAGATYEQYF	TGTGCCAGCAGCCAATTAGCGGGGGCGACATACGAGCAGTACTTC
.	TRBV6-1	.	13	TRBJ2-7	CASSGQRSYEQYF	TGTGCCAGCAGTGGACAGAGATCCTACGAGCAGTACTTC
.	TRBV11-2	.	13	TRBJ1-2	CASSLSPNYGYTF	TGTGCCAGCAGCTTATCGCCTAACTATGGCTACACCTTC
.	TRBV18	TRBD2	15	TRBJ2-3	CASSLPGLATDTQYF	TGTGCCAGCTCACTCCCGGGACTAGCGACAGATACGCAGTATTTT
.	TRBV5-4	.	13	TRBJ2-7	CASSLERGYEQYF	TGTGCCAGCAGCTTGGAAAGGGGCTACGAGCAGTACTTC
.	TRBV19	.	14	TRBJ1-4	CASKVMGAGEKLFF	TGTGCCAGTAAAGTTATGGGCGCGGGTGAAAAACTGTTTTTT
.	TRBV7-2	.	14	TRBJ2-4	CASSPQYGKNIQYF	TGTGCCAGCAGCCCCCAGTACGGCAAAAACATTCAGTACTTC
.	TRBV7-9	.	13	TRBJ1-2	CASSSRGAYGYTF	TGTGCCAGCAGCTCACGAGGGGCCTATGGCTACACCTTC
.	TRBV19	.	15	TRBJ2-7	CASSIVGGGAYEQYF	TGTGCCAGTAGTATAGTTGGGGGGGGCGCCTACGAGCAGTACTTC
few	TRBV6-1	.	16	TRBJ2-7	CASSAQRSTSQYEQYF	TGTGCCAGCAGTGCACAGCGGTCCACCTCACAATACGAGCAGTACTTC
.	TRBV7-7	.	15	TRBJ2-5	CASSLGASLGETQYF	TGTGCCAGCAGCTTAGGGGCTAGCCTGGGGGAGACCCAGTACTTC
.	TRBV7-3	TRBD2	14	TRBJ2-3	CASSRGTSADTQYF	TGTGCCAGCAGCCGAGGGACTAGCGCAGATACGCAGTATTTT
.	TRBV5-1	TRBD2	14	TRBJ2-1	CASSMGLAYNEQFF	TGCGCCAGCAGCATGGGACTAGCGTACAATGAGCAGTTCTTC
.	TRBV6-5	.	14	TRBJ1-6	CASNPGLNNSPLHF	TGTGCCAGCAATCCAGGGTTGAATAATTCACCCCTCCACTTT
.	TRBV6-1	TRBD1	13	TRBJ2-7	CASTRDRGYEQYF	TGTGCCAGCACCCGGGACAGGGGTTACGAGCAGTACTTC
.	TRBV29-1	TRBD1	13	TRBJ1-5	CSVGDRGNQPQHF	TGCAGCGTTGGCGACAGGGGCAATCAGCCCCAGCATTTT
.	TRBV6-1	TRBD1	15	TRBJ2-7	CASSDGQGSSYEQYF	TGTGCCAGCAGTGACGGACAGGGGAGCTCCTACGAGCAGTACTTC
.	TRBV19	.	11	TRBJ2-1	CASSIEGEQFF	TGTGCCAGTAGTATCGAGGGGGAGCAGTTCTTC
.	TRBV10-3	.	16	TRBJ1-6	CAISDRPSSYNSPLHF	TGTGCCATCAGCGACAGACCGAGCTCCTATAATTCACCCCTCCACTTT
.	TRBV10-3	.	15	TRBJ1-2	CAISVRTATNYGYTF	TGTGCCATCAGTGTAAGGACAGCTACTAACTATGGCTACACCTTC
.	TRBV9	TRBD1	14	TRBJ2-5	CASNVQGAAETQYF	TGTGCCAGCAACGTACAGGGGGCGGCGGAGACCCAGTACTTC